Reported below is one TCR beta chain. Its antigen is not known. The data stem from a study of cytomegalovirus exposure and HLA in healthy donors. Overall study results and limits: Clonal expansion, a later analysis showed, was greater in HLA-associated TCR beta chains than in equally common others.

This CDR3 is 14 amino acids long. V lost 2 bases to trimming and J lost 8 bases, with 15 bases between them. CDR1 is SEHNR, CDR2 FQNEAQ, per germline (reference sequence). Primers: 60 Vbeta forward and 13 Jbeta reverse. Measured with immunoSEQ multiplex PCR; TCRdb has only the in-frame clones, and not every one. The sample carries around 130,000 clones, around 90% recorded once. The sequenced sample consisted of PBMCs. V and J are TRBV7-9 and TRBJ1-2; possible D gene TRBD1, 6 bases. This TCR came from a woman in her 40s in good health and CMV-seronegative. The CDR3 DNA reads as TGTGCCAGCAGCTTATCCCCAAACAGGGACGGCTACACCTTC. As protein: CASSLSPNRDGYTF.